These T cell receptor beta chains were read from a single sample in a study of shared clonotypes between healthy human individuals. Clones were read by immunoSEQ multiplex PCR, and TCRdb kept only the in-frame ones, dropping some. This table has approximately 1.5 million clones, 95% to 99% appearing once. Material for sequencing was naive CD4+ T cells sorted from blood. Receptors were obtained from a man aged 30-40 years in good health. Both conserved end residues are trimmed from each CDR3. Each record gives: V gene, J gene, CDR3 protein.

TRBV27	TRBJ2-7	ASSTSTGPAYEQY
TRBV25-1	TRBJ1-2	ASSEGFGGYT
TRBV6-1	TRBJ2-3	ASSSWGVAADTQY
TRBV20-1	TRBJ2-5	SARASETQY
TRBV29-1	TRBJ2-1	SSSERYEQF
TRBV6-4	TRBJ2-3	ASSDSWGSTDTQY
TRBV7-9	TRBJ2-7	ASSLGDSPYEQY
TRBV7-9	TRBJ2-7	ASSHYSSYEQY
TRBV10-3	TRBJ2-7	AISWGQRDEQY
TRBV5-4	TRBJ2-5	ASSLSSGSSETQY
TRBV7-2	TRBJ2-3	ASSLVVTGTDTQY
TRBV27	TRBJ2-6	ASSLWQGNAGANVLT
TRBV28	TRBJ1-2	ASSFRSTDPNYGYT
TRBV9	TRBJ1-2	ASSAGQSYGYT
TRBV18	TRBJ1-4	ASSPGQGSKLF
TRBV14	TRBJ2-7	ASSLKAGASEQY
TRBV2	TRBJ2-1	ASSPLGLVGV
TRBV30	TRBJ1-1	AWSVGSGDTEAF
TRBV19	TRBJ2-1	ASRDLSGNEQF
TRBV2	TRBJ1-2	ASSRDRSSYT
TRBV2	TRBJ2-6	ASSDARLAGANVLT
TRBV11-2	TRBJ2-7	ASSPRWTANTTYEQY
TRBV11-2	TRBJ2-1	ASAGIGGSYNEQF
TRBV11-1	TRBJ1-1	ASSAGTAF
TRBV15	TRBJ2-7	ATSPRREWEQY
TRBV7-6	TRBJ2-1	ASSLEGLAGLIGGNEQF
TRBV11-2	TRBJ1-2	ASSFDRAGAGYT
TRBV19	TRBJ2-7	ASTGGQRRNEQY
TRBV6-1	TRBJ2-7	ASRVAASKPEQY
TRBV28	TRBJ1-2	ASSLGQGLYGYT
TRBV7-9	TRBJ2-7	ASSLRRDGEQY
TRBV10-3	TRBJ1-1	AIRGQAGSTEAF
TRBV5-4	TRBJ2-3	ASSRADTGTDTQY
TRBV11-3	TRBJ2-5	ASSDEQETQY
TRBV14	TRBJ2-1	ASSPLGRSSYNEQF
TRBV4-2	TRBJ2-6	ASSLGLAGQLSGANVLT
TRBV5-6	TRBJ1-2	ASSLGSEDGYT
TRBV6-1	TRBJ1-5	ASSESWGRNQPQH
TRBV19	TRBJ1-2	ASRDRETNYGYT
TRBV6-5	TRBJ2-7	ASSYQGIGLAYEQY
TRBV7-9	TRBJ1-5	ASSLDGGSNQPQH
TRBV27	TRBJ2-1	ASSPRAGQGSYNEQF
TRBV6-5	TRBJ1-1	ASKYREGTEAF
TRBV7-8	TRBJ1-5	ASSFFYREVGQPQH
TRBV9	TRBJ2-1	ASSVAIRLADRPLF
TRBV29-1	TRBJ2-4	SVTGTSGSLAKNIQY
TRBV19	TRBJ1-5	ASSIGGQGNQPQH
TRBV5-1	TRBJ1-1	ASSPNSGVVNTEAF
TRBV7-7	TRBJ2-3	ASSPSGTTDTQY
TRBV28	TRBJ1-5	ASSARGPQH
TRBV18	TRBJ2-7	ASSPPSARGGEQY
TRBV14	TRBJ2-6	ASSKRVGANVLT
TRBV7-9	TRBJ2-2	ASSIHTRTSGRTGELF
TRBV18	TRBJ1-1	ASSGTGQGNPEAF
TRBV2	TRBJ1-2	ASSLQGTNYGYT
TRBV5-6	TRBJ2-2	ASSESGGANTGELF
TRBV5-4	TRBJ2-7	ASSLEQGSVEQY